This entry is about one T cell receptor (beta chain). This clone has only a few counts. Its antigen specificity is not known. Per-nucleotide qualities are absent, and no much larger clonotype sits a single base away. The cohort comprised more than 550 healthy bone marrow donors. Cohort members were all nominally healthy when sampled, although unrecorded immune exposures were likely present. The donor was CMV seronegative and was included in the group of hundreds of seronegative cohort members. A peripheral blood sample was provided by each donor, and peripheral blood mononuclear cells were used for TCR beta sequencing. The Qiagen DNeasy Blood Extraction Kit was used to extract genomic DNA from the blood cell samples. The source of the sample is a study of cytomegalovirus exposure and HLA in healthy donors (TCRdb year 2017). Regarding the complete study: In an earlier analysis of about 560 of the donors, 276 Gb of sequence data and approximately 100 million unique TCR beta sequences from roughly 200 million T cells were reported. An early release covering approximately 600 HLA-typed donors comprised about 310 gigabases of sequencing data and tens of millions of unique TCR sequences. Alongside the repertoire data, information on donor age, sex, ethnicity and CMV serostatus was compiled. Because of strong linkage in the cohort, roughly five DR-DQ haplotypes were treated as single units for association and clustering. Rather than using new phenotypic data, the later analysis identified candidate immune exposures from TCR beta sequences and from how often those sequences occurred across donors. In a later analysis, previously published TCR beta repertoires from 550 to 700 donors were re-analyzed and high-resolution HLA genotyping was added so that TCR occurrence patterns could be studied. Both class I and class II loci were covered by HLA typing, at four-digit resolution. To decide whether each TCR beta V gene segment behaved as functional or pseudogenic, an earlier analysis of nearly 600 of the donors relied on high-throughput TCR beta sequencing. The study profiled the T cell repertoires of about 640 subjects by immunosequencing and related them to cytomegalovirus serostatus. Of the 300 to 500 genotyped donors, 81% were placed in the genetic ancestry cluster associated with self-reported Caucasian donors. The study combined high-throughput TCR immunosequencing, statistical association of individual TCRs with disease status, and machine learning to predict cytomegalovirus infection status. Every discovery cohort repertoire had been produced on one sequencing platform. The study aimed to test whether signatures of past pathogen exposure could be identified by cataloging public T cell receptors. Typing coverage varied by locus: roughly 620-640 donors for A, B, C, DRB1 and DQB1; roughly 500 for DQA1; about 600 for DPA1; under 490 for DPB1. Besides the first cohort of some 670 subjects, a separate validation cohort made up of 120 or so different subjects was used. A later genetic analysis took genome-wide SNP genotypes for about three fifths of the 666 donors and used that subset as a discovery cohort. On average, about 200,000 unique TCR beta nucleotide sequences were sequenced per donor among 350 to 400 genotyped donors of the cohort, with roughly 20% of those sequences being non-productive.

The CDR3 spans 13 residues, from the cysteine through the phenylalanine. The only DNA kept is the CDR3, 39 bases in frame from the first base. CDR1 and CDR2 were assigned from the germline V gene as MNHEY and SVGAGI. Trimmed from V: 6 bases; trimmed from J: 0 bases; junction bases lacking a gene match: 0. The library was prepared using the immunoSEQ multiplex PCR assay. A mixture of 60 forward primers for TCR Vbeta segments and 13 reverse primers for TCR Jbeta segments was used in the multiplex PCR. The CDR3 region of rearranged TCR beta genes was amplified from genomic DNA with a multiplex PCR assay. On the Illumina HiSeq System, the amplified TCR beta libraries were sequenced as 87-base-pair reads. The study's own analysis went as follows. In a later analysis, some 80 million unique TCR beta chains were counted across the roughly 610 repertoires, and roughly 9.9 million of these chains were shared by at least two donors. A nearest-neighbor algorithm error-corrected the raw reads and collapsed the reads into unique sequences, merging closely related sequences to remove PCR and sequencing errors. To assign V, D and J gene segments, CDR3 sequences were aligned to IMGT reference sequences. For a sequence to be retained, at least a six-nucleotide match to both a V gene segment and a J gene segment was required. Rearrangements were called productive when the CDR3 lacked stop codons and stayed in frame with V and J; all others were non-productive. CDR3 was defined according to IMGT convention as the region running from the second conserved V-encoded cysteine to the conserved J-encoded phenylalanine. Sequences without an unambiguous match to a single V gene segment were excluded from the earlier analysis of 500 to 700 of the donors. In an earlier analysis of roughly 600 of the donors, a V segment was called functional when productive rearrangements were above 56.7%, and segregating when the standard deviation between donors exceeded 5%. A statistical classification framework was built to diagnose cytomegalovirus status from the catalog of TCR beta chain sequences. In a later analysis, TCR nucleotide sequences were compared against IMGT/GENE-DB human TR gene sequences so that V and J genes could be assigned. Using the TCRdist pipeline, a later analysis assigned CDR3 sequences along with most-parsimonious VDJ recombination scenarios. In a later analysis, each TCR beta chain was defined by its CDR3 amino acid sequence together with its V-gene family, and reads lacking a unique V-gene family were excluded. In a later analysis, 450 to 600 highly shared, low-generation-probability nucleotide sequences were removed to address suspected cross-contamination and a sequencing artifact. In a later analysis, a clonal expansion index was calculated for each public chain from normalized within-repertoire ranks of inferred template counts. In a later analysis, generation probabilities were computed using a VDJ recombination model fitted to out-of-frame rearrangements, and the results were checked against IGoR. Hypergeometric tests were used in a later analysis to score TCR-TCR, TCR-HLA and TCR-CMV co-occurrence, with a repertoire-size bias correction applied to the TCR pairs. False discovery rates were estimated in a later analysis by permuting HLA or CMV assignments 20 times. In a later analysis, co-occurring TCRs were grouped using DBSCAN, with TCRdist sequence similarity added in when clustering inside HLA-allele-positive subsets. For co-occurrence clustering, repertoires with fewer than 30,000 or more than 120,000 public chains were excluded, along with five repertoires with anomalous nucleotide sharing. In its TCRdb copy, this immuneACCESS table keeps in-frame sequences only and misses some clones. Where compared with another copy, unresolved V genes explain less than half of these, and the others have no known cause. The V and J calls and clone size come from that table; D and trimming were worked out from the DNA. For this sample the table gives about 180,000 clones, of which 76% were detected only once. Of the sample, about 1.5% is held by the ten largest clones.

The paper as a whole reports these results and caveats: Because some donors lacked HLA typing at each locus, the association tests relied only on the typed subset. Compared with the 666-donor mean, donors in an Asian-associated ancestry cluster had fewer N-insertions in productive TCRs, according to a later genetic analysis. Immune exposure information for the cohort was limited to CMV serostatus. In this cohort, only TCR beta chains were sequenced, and detectable features were limited by the absence of alpha or paired-chain data. Presence/absence analyses assumed roughly uniform sequencing depth across donors, an assumption that may not hold. At a false discovery rate of 0.05, a later analysis linked about 16,000 TCR beta sequences to specific HLA alleles. Some IMGT-functional V segments, including TRBV6-2 and TRBV6-3, could not be told apart with the 87-base-pair reads, so those segments were excluded. In a later analysis, HLA-associated TCR beta chains were found to be more clonally expanded and to have lower generation probabilities than equally common non-associated chains. A few of the identified cytomegalovirus-associated TCR beta chains were confirmed in vitro to be specific for cytomegalovirus antigens. According to a later analysis, most CMV-associated TCR beta chains appeared to be HLA-restricted, and the HLA associations seemed to be driven largely by CMV exposure. A group of highly shared sequence variants was considered likely to be a technical artifact of the sequencing pipeline. Several of the top co-occurrence clusters appeared to be linked to parvovirus B19, influenza, CMV and Epstein-Barr virus, according to a later analysis. According to a later analysis, TCR association rates differed among HLA loci, with DRB1 alleles showing the most associated TCRs and HLA-C alleles showing the fewest. The study gave a list of 150 to 200 TCR beta chains associated with cytomegalovirus. V-gene and J-gene trimming of TCR beta chains was associated with a missense DCLRE1C variant in a later genetic analysis, and the association was replicated in an independent cohort. The classifier was reported to diagnose cytomegalovirus status with high specificity and sensitivity in both the original and validation cohorts. A further reported finding was that TCR beta sequences accurately predicted the HLA-A and HLA-B alleles for most subjects in the first cohort. In an earlier analysis of more than 500 of the donors, most TCR beta V segments appeared in productive rearrangements about 90% or about 30% of the time, broadly matching IMGT annotations. Because counts were too low, roughly 16 rarely observed V segments, including chromosome 9 orphons, were left out of the earlier analysis of a few hundred of the donors. The authors suggested that the approach could potentially be extended to other disease states and immunological phenotypes. When HLA alleles, especially DR and DQ, strongly co-occurred, attributing TCR associations to individual alleles was difficult. Across donors, most TCR sequences were observed very rarely, whereas some public TCRs were present in many individuals. Linkage disequilibrium might explain the correlated functional status among segregating V segments, but an unknown experimental factor could not be ruled out.

Specimen: PBMCs. This clonotype was obtained from a man younger than 30 in good health and CMV-seronegative. The chain employs TRBV6-5 and TRBJ2-7, with 9 middle bases fitting TRBD2. This receptor carries the CDR3 CASRTSGSYEQYF. The bases are TGTGCCAGCAGGACTAGCGGCTCCTACGAGCAGTACTTC.